This T cell receptor beta chain was obtained from a study of immune cell composition in non-small cell lung cancer (dated by TCRdb to the late 2010s). Regarding the research as a whole: Histologic subtype, mostly lung adenocarcinoma or squamous cell carcinoma, was determined with H&E together with p63, CK5, Napsin A and TTF-1 immunohistochemistry. Supplementary cohort #1 consisted of 10 lung adenocarcinoma cases with paired tumour/lung TCR-beta sequencing and with TIL populations generated to assess tumour reactivity. TCR-beta sequencing (Adaptive Biotechnologies) was performed on about 37 paired NSCLC tumour and non-adjacent lung specimens plus 26 tumour-only specimens. Several tumour specimens with TCR-beta data were rare histological subtypes and were excluded from the subtype comparisons.

The CDR3 contains 15 residues, cysteine and phenylalanine counted. Of all the DNA, just the CDR3 is kept, 45 bases in frame from base 1. From a lookup of the germline V gene, CDR1 and CDR2 are SGHTA and FQGNSA. The V end loses 5 bases and the J end loses 3 bases, and a stretch of 14 bases separates them. From frozen aliquots of unsorted single-cell suspensions, genomic DNA was isolated using the QIAamp DNA kit. The tumour samples consisted of non-small cell lung cancer tissue that had been surgically resected. Tissues arrived within 2 hours of resection and were immediately processed into single-cell suspensions. Tissue was mechanically dissociated and enzymatically digested with DNase I, collagenase I and hyaluronidase for around 27 minutes at 37 °C, then filtered and RBC-lysed. TCR-beta CDR3 regions were amplified from genomic DNA by a two-step multiplex PCR, with the second step adding Illumina-compatible adaptors. TCR-beta immunosequencing was carried out on an Illumina platform through the commercial immunoSEQ service. As for the authors' bioinformatics: Repertoires were summarised by productive clonality and by Top 10 Clones, defined as the percentage of T-cell templates derived from the ten most frequent sequences. Productive clonality ranged from 0 to 1, with 1 indicating a monoclonal population. Tumour-associated clones were defined as sequences comprising at least 0.1% of tumour T-cell templates but absent from matched non-adjacent lung, identified via log10 scatter plots. Student's t-tests were used for two-group comparisons, ANOVA for comparisons across stages, and linear regression for relationships, with analyses done in GraphPad Prism7 and R. TCRdb took over this immuneACCESS table, retaining in-frame rearrangements with V and J assigned. Such tables are incomplete; in checked studies, under half of the missing clones stem from an unresolved V gene, and the remainder is unexplained. V, J and clone size are taken as reported in that table, and D and trimming were inferred from the DNA itself. The sample table records 1,500 to 2,000 clones; around 84% of these occur just once. Of the sample, 9% is held by the ten largest clones.

Worth noting for this clone: No cognate antigen has been identified for it. No base quality values were provided; no much bigger clone lies one nucleotide off.

On the study overall, not on this receptor specifically: Significantly higher Top 10 clone scores and productive clonality were observed in lung squamous cell carcinoma than in lung adenocarcinoma tumours. No significant correlation was found between tumour TCR-beta clonality and smoking pack-years. Tumour-associated clones >0.5% were found in nearly half of NSCLC cases, namely in roughly 30% of adenocarcinomas versus less than 85% of squamous carcinomas. The reactivity cohort contained only 10 or so cases, and the tumour-reactive clones were not shown to have sequences in common with the dominant in vivo tumour-associated clones. In approximately 10 adenocarcinoma cases, a strong correlation was found between maximal tumour-associated clone frequency and TIL tumour reactivity, whereas no such correlation was found between overall clonality and TIL tumour reactivity.

Sequenced sample: lung tumor tissue. The sequence joins TRBV7-2 to TRBJ1-5; TRBD1 is possibly the D segment (5 matching bases). The TCR sequence derives from a human donor with non-small cell lung cancer. The base sequence is TGTGCCAGCAGCCTAAGAACAGGATCCAATCAGCCCCAGCATTTT. Translated, it gives CASSLRTGSNQPQHF.